The source of this TCR beta chain is a study of shared clonotypes between healthy human individuals. Study details: Per donor, three plates held CD4 naive cells, three held CD4 memory, two held CD8 naive and one held CD8 memory. Study-level findings and limits: Clonotypes not shared had lower generation probabilities than those common to all four donors.

CD45RA+ naive and CD45RA-negative memory subsets were separated from CD4+ cells. Remarks on this clone: Antigen unknown.

The germline CDR1 and CDR2 sequences are SGHRS and YFSETQ. V lost 0 bases to trimming and J lost 1 base; unmatched junction nucleotides: 6. The CDR3 is 16 amino acids. The table came from immunoSEQ multiplex PCR; TCRdb's copy has only in-frame clones and leaves some out. In the table there are more than 2,000,000 clones, around 90% of which are singletons. The chain combines TRBV5-1 with TRBJ2-5; 7 positions agree with TRBD1. Sequenced sample: naive CD4+ T cells sorted from blood. Documented subset: CD45RA+ positively selected. This TCR was recovered from a young man in good health. CDR3 coding DNA: TGCGCCAGCAGCTTGGAAGGGGGCTTGGGCCAAGAGACCCAGTACTTC. Protein sequence: CASSLEGGLGQETQYF.